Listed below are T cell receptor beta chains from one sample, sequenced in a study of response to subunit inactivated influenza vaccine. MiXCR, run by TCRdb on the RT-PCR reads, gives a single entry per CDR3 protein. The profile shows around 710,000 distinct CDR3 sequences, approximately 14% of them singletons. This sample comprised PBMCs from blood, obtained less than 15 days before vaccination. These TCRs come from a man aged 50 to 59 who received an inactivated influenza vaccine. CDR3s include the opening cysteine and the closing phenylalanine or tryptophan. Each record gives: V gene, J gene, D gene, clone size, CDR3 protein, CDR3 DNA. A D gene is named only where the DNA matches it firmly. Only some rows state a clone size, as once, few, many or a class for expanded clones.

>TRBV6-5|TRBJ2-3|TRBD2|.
CASSYRWRGGTDTQYF
TGTGCCAGCAGTTACAGGTGGCGGGGGGGGACAGATACGCAGTATTTT
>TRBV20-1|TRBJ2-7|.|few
CSARGDTNSYEQYF
TGCAGTGCTAGGGGGGACACCAACTCCTACGAGCAGTACTTC
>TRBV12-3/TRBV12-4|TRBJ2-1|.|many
CASSLESQGYNEQFF
TGTGCCAGCAGCCTAGAGTCGCAAGGGTACAATGAGCAGTTCTTC
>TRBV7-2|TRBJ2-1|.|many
CASSPWGVNEQFF
TGTGCCAGCAGCCCCTGGGGCGTGAATGAGCAGTTCTTC
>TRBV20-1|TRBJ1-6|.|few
CSAQRGDRVHF
TGCAGTGCACAACGGGGGGACCGAGTCCACTTT
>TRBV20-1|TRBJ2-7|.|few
CSAREGAGSYEQYF
TGCAGTGCTAGAGAGGGGGCTGGATCCTACGAGCAGTACTTC
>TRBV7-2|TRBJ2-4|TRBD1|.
CASSLVGQGKNIQYF
TGTGCCAGCAGCTTAGTTGGACAGGGGAAAAACATTCAGTACTTC
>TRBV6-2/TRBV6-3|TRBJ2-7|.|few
CASTRGGTYEQYF
TGTGCCAGCACGCGCGGCGGAACCTACGAGCAGTACTTC
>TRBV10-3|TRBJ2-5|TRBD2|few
CAISGSGGQETQYF
TGTGCCATCAGTGGTAGCGGGGGACAAGAGACCCAGTACTTC
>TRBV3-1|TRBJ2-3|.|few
CASRRMTDTDTQYF
TGTGCCAGCAGAAGGATGACAGACACAGATACGCAGTATTTT
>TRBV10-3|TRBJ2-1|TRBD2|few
CAISDTKRGNNEQFF
TGTGCCATCAGTGACACTAAGCGGGGAAACAATGAGCAGTTCTTC
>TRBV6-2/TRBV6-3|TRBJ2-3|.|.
CASSYILQGKGLTEDTQYF
TGTGCCAGCAGTTACATTTTGCAGGGCAAAGGCTTGACGGAGGATACGCAGTATTTT
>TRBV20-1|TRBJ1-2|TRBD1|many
CSARARDRVNYGYTF
TGCAGTGCTAGAGCCAGGGACAGGGTGAACTATGGCTACACCTTC
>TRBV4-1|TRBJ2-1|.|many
CASSQQVVNEQFF
TGCGCCAGCAGCCAACAGGTTGTGAATGAGCAGTTCTTC
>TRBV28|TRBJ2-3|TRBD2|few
CASVGLAGDLGGTDTQYF
TGTGCCAGCGTGGGATTAGCGGGAGATTTGGGAGGCACAGATACGCAGTATTTT
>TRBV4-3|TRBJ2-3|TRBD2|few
CASSQDPGGGPNTQYF
TGCGCCAGCAGCCAAGATCCGGGGGGAGGGCCAAATACGCAGTATTTT